Below are 18 T cell receptor beta chains sequenced from a single sample in a study of shared clonotypes between healthy human individuals. Libraries were prepared by immunoSEQ multiplex PCR; TCRdb keeps only in-frame clonotypes and omits some of them. The table includes under 600,000 clones, around 97% detected once. Sequenced: naive CD4+ T cells sorted from blood. The subset was: CD45RA+ positively selected. The source is a young woman in good health.

The gene calls are TRBV7-8 and TRBJ1-3; 12 nucleotides match TRBD1. J gave up 8 bases and V 0 bases, and 14 bases lay outside the gene matches. CDR1 is SGHVS, CDR2 FQNEAQ, per germline. CDR3 length: 19 residues. CDR3 bases: TGTGCCAGCAGCTTAGCCCGAATTCCGGGACAGGGGGCCAGGGACACCATATATTTT. It encodes CASSLARIPGQGARDTIYF.

This chain links TRBV7-2 with TRBJ2-7, with TRBD1 identical over 9 bases. Germline assignment: CDR1 SGHTA and CDR2 FQGNSA. Unmatched junction bases numbered 8, after V lost 6 bases and J lost 2 bases. The CDR3 length is 15 residues. Here the CDR3 reads CASSQNGQGPYEQYF. The CDR3 DNA sequence: TGTGCCAGCAGTCAGAACGGACAGGGGCCCTACGAGCAGTACTTC.

This chain joins TRBV6-6 and TRBJ2-5; D call uncertain. Trimming stripped 6 bases from V and 5 bases from J, with 13 bases between. The CDR3 runs 13 residues. Germline V gene sequence: CDR1 MNHNY, CDR2 SVGAGI (reference sequence). The CDR3 spells CASSLMAAETQYF. CDR3 DNA: TGTGCCAGCAGCCTAATGGCCGCGGAGACCCAGTACTTC.

The chain employs TRBV9 and TRBJ2-5; TRBD2 matches 8 bases. The V and J ends lost 3 bases and 1 base, in that order; junction bases with no gene match: 5. CDR1 SGDLS and CDR2 YYNGEE come from the germline V gene. This CDR3 is built from 15 residues. CDR3 nucleotide sequence: TGTGCCAGCAGCGCGGGACTAGGACCCCAAGAGACCCAGTACTTC. As protein: CASSAGLGPQETQYF.

The CDR3 DNA reads as TGTGCCAGCTGTAGGGCCTTGGCCTCTGGAAACACCATATATTTT. Translation: CASCRALASGNTIYF. The chain carries TRBV6-5 and TRBJ1-3; D gene ambiguous. The CDR3 length is 15 residues. Trimming stripped 8 bases from V and 0 bases from J, with 14 bases between. The germline V gene has CDR1 MNHEY and CDR2 SVGAGI.

This clone came up once. V and J are TRBV5-6 and TRBJ2-7; the match to TRBD2 covers 7 bases. The germline CDR1 and CDR2 sequences are SGHDT and YYEEEE. There are 16 residues in the CDR3. The V segment lost 2 bases and the J segment 4 bases; nucleotides outside the gene matches: 12. The CDR3 bases are TGTGCCAGCAGCTTACTAACGGCGGTCGGGAGGTACGAGCAGTACTTC. Encoded protein: CASSLLTAVGRYEQYF.

The chain joins TRBV11-1 to TRBJ2-4; 9 nucleotides line up with TRBD1. CDR3 length: 16 amino acids. Trimming took 1 base from V and 1 from J; bases not matched to a gene: 2. Germline CDR1 is SGHAT and CDR2 is FQDESV (reference sequence). CDR3 in DNA: TGTGCCAGCAGCTTAGGGGACAGGGCGGCCAAAAACATTCAGTACTTC. Translating gives CASSLGDRAAKNIQYF.

J is TRBJ2-5 and V is TRBV2; the match to TRBD1 covers 10 bases. Per germline, CDR1 SNHLY and CDR2 FYNNEI. The CDR3 has 14 amino acids. V trimming: 3 bases; J trimming: 5 bases; junction bases outside the gene matches: 3. CDR3 amino acids: CASSDDRGLETQYF. The CDR3 nucleotides read TGTGCCAGCAGTGATGACAGGGGGCTGGAGACCCAGTACTTC.

This chain uses TRBV30 with TRBJ1-5, with a tentative D call TRBD1 (6 bases). V shed 1 base and J shed 1 base, with 8 bases lying between them. The germline CDR1 and CDR2 sequences are GTSNPN and SVGIG (reference sequence). This CDR3 region has 14 residues. CDR3 in amino acids: CAWSAGDSNQPQHF. CDR3 nucleotides: TGTGCCTGGAGTGCAGGGGACAGCAATCAGCCCCAGCATTTT.

In this sample, this clone turned up once. The chain employs TRBV18 and TRBJ1-4; the D gene is possibly TRBD1 (6 bases). In germline, CDR1 is KGHSH, CDR2 LQKENI. CDR3 length: 15 amino acids. V was clipped by 3 bases and J by 7 bases, with 15 bases between them. The DNA for the CDR3 is TGTGCCAGCTCACCCCCTCCAAGGACAGCTGAAAAACTGTTTTTT. Translation gives CASSPPPRTAEKLFF.

V is TRBV27 and J is TRBJ2-2; TRBD2 aligns across 9 bases. The CDR3 covers 17 residues. Looked up from germline, CDR1 is MNHEY and CDR2 is SMNVEV (reference sequence). Losses at the gene ends were 3 bases for V and 4 bases for J; bases not matched to a gene: 9. Here the CDR3 DNA reads TGTGCCAGCAGTTTCCACTGGCGGGAGGGCCCCACCGGGGAGCTGTTTTTT. Protein: CASSFHWREGPTGELFF.

The chain uses TRBV10-3 and TRBJ2-7, with D possibly TRBD1 on 6 matching bases. V was clipped by 0 bases and J by 5 bases, with 17 bases between them. The CDR3 contains 16 residues. Germline V gene data show CDR1 as ENHRY and CDR2 as SYGVKD. The CDR3 DNA sequence: TGTGCCATCAGTGAGTCGCCGTCAGGGGTAAACCACGAGCAGTACTTC. It codes for CAISESPSGVNHEQYF.

The rearrangement uses TRBV21-1 and TRBJ1-2; TRBD1 is taken as the D call from the table, unchecked against the DNA. TRBV21-1 is shown as a pseudogene. The CDR3 runs 15 residues. CDR3 nucleotides: TGTGCCAGCAGCTCGCCTCCGGGACAGGGGTCTGGCTACACCTTC. Its translation: CASSSPPGQGSGYTF.

This rearrangement joins TRBV28 to TRBJ2-5; TRBD1 matches at 8 bases. The V gene's germline CDR1 is MDHEN and CDR2 SYDVKM. Trimming removed 1 base from V and 5 bases from J; junction bases left unmatched: 9. The CDR3 totals 16 residues. CDR3 bases: TGTGCCAGCAGTTTATCTTGGACAGGGAAATTTGAGACCCAGTACTTC. Protein sequence: CASSLSWTGKFETQYF.

The V gene is TRBV6-6, the J gene TRBJ2-4; D uncertain. This CDR3 is built from 15 residues. CDR1 MNHNY and CDR2 SVGAGI come from the germline V gene (reference sequence). V was clipped by 6 bases and J by 0 bases, with 12 bases between them. The CDR3 DNA reads TGTGCCAGCAGAGGTATGGGTAGAGCCAAAAACATTCAGTACTTC. Residues: CASRGMGRAKNIQYF.

The gene calls are TRBV7-8 and TRBJ2-5; no reliable D call. V was shortened by 1 base and J by 4 bases, with 13 bases between the two germline ends. The CDR3 contains 15 residues. In germline, CDR1 is SGHVS, CDR2 FQNEAQ. The CDR3 region is CASSLGASRRETQYF. In nucleotides, the CDR3 is TGTGCCAGCAGCTTAGGGGCTAGTCGGCGAGAGACCCAGTACTTC.

V is TRBV11-3 and J is TRBJ1-1; D not certain. The V end was cut by 1 base, the J end by 1 base, with 4 bases between. Per germline, CDR1 SGHNT and CDR2 YENEEA. The CDR3 length is 13 residues. Here the CDR3 reads CASSLVSNTEAFF. In DNA form, the CDR3 reads TGTGCCAGCAGCTTAGTATCGAACACTGAAGCTTTCTTT.

The table lists this clone with a count of one. The chain has TRBV27 and TRBJ1-2, with D maybe TRBD1 (6 bases). The CDR3 loop spans 14 amino acids. Trimming removed 3 bases from V and 8 bases from J, with 16 bases in between. Per the germline V gene, CDR1 is MNHEY and CDR2 is SMNVEV (reference sequence). As DNA, the CDR3 is TGTGCCAGCAGTTTGGGCAGGGGAGCACGGGGCTACACCTTC. Residues: CASSLGRGARGYTF.